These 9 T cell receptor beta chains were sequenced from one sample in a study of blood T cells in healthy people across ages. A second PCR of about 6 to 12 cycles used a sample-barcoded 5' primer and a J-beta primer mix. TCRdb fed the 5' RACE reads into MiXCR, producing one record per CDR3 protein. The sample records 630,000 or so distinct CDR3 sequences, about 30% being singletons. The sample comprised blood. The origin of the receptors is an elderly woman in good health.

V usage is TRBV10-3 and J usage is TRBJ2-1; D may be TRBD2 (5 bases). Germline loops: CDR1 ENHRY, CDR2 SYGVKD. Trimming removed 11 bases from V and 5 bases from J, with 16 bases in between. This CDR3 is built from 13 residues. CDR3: CAFRGRLNNEQFF. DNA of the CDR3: TGTGCCTTCCGGGGAAGGCTTAACAATGAGCAGTTCTTC.

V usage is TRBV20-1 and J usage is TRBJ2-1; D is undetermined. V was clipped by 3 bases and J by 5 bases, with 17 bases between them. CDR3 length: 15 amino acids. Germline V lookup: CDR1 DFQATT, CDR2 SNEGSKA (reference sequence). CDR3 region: CSARRGLRTNNEQFF. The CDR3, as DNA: TGCAGTGCTAGGCGCGGCTTACGAACCAACAATGAGCAGTTCTTC.

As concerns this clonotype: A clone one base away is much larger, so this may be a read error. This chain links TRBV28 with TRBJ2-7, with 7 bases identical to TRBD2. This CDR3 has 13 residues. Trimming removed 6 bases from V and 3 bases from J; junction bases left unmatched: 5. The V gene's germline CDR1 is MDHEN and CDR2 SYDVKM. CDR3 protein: CASSPGGGYEQYF. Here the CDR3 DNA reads TGTGCCAGCAGCCCGGGGGGTGGCTACGAGCAGTACTTC.

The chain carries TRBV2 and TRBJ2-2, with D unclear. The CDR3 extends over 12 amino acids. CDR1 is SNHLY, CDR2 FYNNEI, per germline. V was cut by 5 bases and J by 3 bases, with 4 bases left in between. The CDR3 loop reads CASSMYTGELFF. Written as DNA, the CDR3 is TGTGCCAGCAGTATGTACACCGGGGAGCTGTTTTTT.

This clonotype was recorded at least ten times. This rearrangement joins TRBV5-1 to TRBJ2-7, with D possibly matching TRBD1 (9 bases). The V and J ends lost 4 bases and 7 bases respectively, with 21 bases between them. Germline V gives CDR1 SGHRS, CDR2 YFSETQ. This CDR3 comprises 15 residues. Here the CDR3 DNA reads TGCGCCAGCAGCCCCTCGGGACAGGGACTAGGGGAGCAGTACTTC. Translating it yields CASSPSGQGLGEQYF.

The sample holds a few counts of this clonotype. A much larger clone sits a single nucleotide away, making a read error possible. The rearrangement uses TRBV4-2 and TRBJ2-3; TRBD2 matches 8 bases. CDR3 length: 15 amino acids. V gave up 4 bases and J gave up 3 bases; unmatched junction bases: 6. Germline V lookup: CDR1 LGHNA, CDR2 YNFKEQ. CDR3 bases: TGTGCCAGCAGCCGAGATACGGGGGGGACAGATACGCAGTATTTT. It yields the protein CASSRDTGGTDTQYF.

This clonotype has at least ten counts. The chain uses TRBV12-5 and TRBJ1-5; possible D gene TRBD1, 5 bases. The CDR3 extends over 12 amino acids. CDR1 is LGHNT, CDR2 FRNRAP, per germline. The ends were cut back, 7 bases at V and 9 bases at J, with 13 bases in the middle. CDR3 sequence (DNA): TGTGCTAGTGAAGGGGTAAATGCGCCCCAGCATTTT. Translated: CASEGVNAPQHF.

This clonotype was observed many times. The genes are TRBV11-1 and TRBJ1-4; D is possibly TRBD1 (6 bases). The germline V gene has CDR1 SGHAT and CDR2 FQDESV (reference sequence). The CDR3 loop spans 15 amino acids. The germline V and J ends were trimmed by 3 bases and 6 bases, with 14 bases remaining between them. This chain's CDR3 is CASSFGQLRDEKLFF. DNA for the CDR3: TGTGCCAGCAGCTTTGGACAGCTAAGGGATGAAAAACTGTTTTTT.

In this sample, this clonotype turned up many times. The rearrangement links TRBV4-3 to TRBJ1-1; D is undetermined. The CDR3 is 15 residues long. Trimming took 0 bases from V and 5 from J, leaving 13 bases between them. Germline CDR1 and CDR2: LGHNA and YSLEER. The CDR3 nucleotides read TGCGCCAGCAGCCAAGACGTAGGGTTGAGAACTGAAGCTTTCTTT. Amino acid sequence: CASSQDVGLRTEAFF.